This passage covers 23 T cell receptor beta chains from one sample sequenced in a study of T-cell memory formation after mild COVID-19. TCRdb called the 5' RACE reads again in MiXCR, with one record for every CDR3 protein. The table has around 320,000 distinct CDR3 sequences, approximately 19% seen once. Source material: PBMCs or a T cell subset sorted from them (not recorded which). These receptors all stem from a young man who had mild COVID-19 (a few samples of this study predate the infection). Cell type and time point are not known.

This clonotype showed up just once. The chain uses TRBV19 and TRBJ2-2; D is uncertain. The V end lost 1 base, the J end lost 0 bases, and 6 bases lay between the germline ends. The CDR3 has 15 amino acids. CDR1 LNHDA and CDR2 SQIVND come from the germline V gene (reference sequence). CDR3 protein: CASSIGTANTGELFF. The CDR3 DNA is TGTGCCAGTAGTATAGGCACCGCGAACACCGGGGAGCTGTTTTTT.

This clonotype was counted between two and nine times. The rearrangement uses TRBV3-1 and TRBJ2-3; D not certain. Germline CDR1 and CDR2: LGHDT and YNNKEL (reference sequence). The CDR3 loop spans 11 amino acids. V was cut by 3 bases and J by 8 bases, with 6 bases left in between. CDR3 sequence reads: CASSQFSTQYF. DNA of the CDR3: TGTGCCAGCAGCCAGTTTTCTACGCAGTATTTT.

The chain couples TRBV12-3 or TRBV12-4 to TRBJ2-5, with 7 bases fitting TRBD1. The CDR3 is 13 residues long. The V and J ends lost 7 bases and 5 bases, in that order; junction bases with no gene match: 7. The CDR3 reads CASTQGTDETQYF. The CDR3 DNA follows: TGTGCCAGCACCCAAGGGACAGATGAGACCCAGTACTTC.

The chain combines TRBV28 with TRBJ1-5; D might be TRBD1 (5 bases). Germline-derived CDR1 and CDR2 are MDHEN and SYDVKM. The CDR3 is made up of 12 amino acids. The V and J ends lost 4 bases and 11 bases respectively, with 12 bases between them. CDR3 nucleotide sequence: TGTGCCAGCAGTTCCCCGACAGCAACCCAGCATTTT. Its translation: CASSSPTATQHF.

The chain links TRBV5-1 to TRBJ1-6; D is unresolved. Germline CDR1 is SGHRS and CDR2 is YFSETQ. The V end was cut by 4 bases, the J end by 11 bases, with 13 bases between. CDR3 length equals 13 residues. DNA for the CDR3: TGCGCCAGCAGCCTGGCGGGAGAGACACCCCTCCACTTT. Translated, it gives CASSLAGETPLHF.

The CDR3: CASSFQGRQETQYF. The CDR3 region has the DNA TGTGCCAGCAGCTTTCAGGGTCGACAAGAGACCCAGTACTTC. This chain links TRBV7-2 with TRBJ2-5; a weak D match, TRBD1 (5 bases). The CDR3 length is 14 residues. Trimming pared 3 bases from V and 2 bases from J, leaving 10 bases between. Germline values: CDR1 SGHTA, CDR2 FQGNSA.

This clonotype has only a few counts. The chain couples TRBV3-1 to TRBJ1-1; D is unclear. The CDR3 sequence is 14 residues long. Trimming took 4 bases from V and 2 from J, leaving 11 bases between them. CDR1 and CDR2 (germline): LGHDT, YNNKEL (reference sequence). CDR3 DNA: TGTGCCAGCAGCCGACTGGCACCTAACACTGAAGCTTTCTTT. This sequence encodes CASSRLAPNTEAFF.

CDR3 protein: CASSPTGQTYEQYV. CDR3 in DNA: TGTGCCAGCAGCCCCACAGGACAGACCTACGAGCAGTACGTC. J is TRBJ2-7 and V is TRBV6-2 or TRBV6-3; TRBD1 might be the D (6 bases). V was cut by 6 bases and J by 2 bases, with 14 bases left in between. The CDR3 spans 14 residues. From germline, CDR1 is MNHEY and CDR2 SVGEGT.

The rearrangement links TRBV9 to TRBJ2-1; D not resolved. This CDR3 region has 13 residues. V lost 2 bases, J lost 8 bases, and 11 bases lay in between. Germline V gene data show CDR1 as SGDLS and CDR2 as YYNGEE. CDR3 amino acids: CASSVLLLDEQFF. The CDR3, as DNA: TGTGCCAGCAGCGTCCTCCTTCTCGATGAGCAGTTCTTC.

This clonotype has only a few counts. J is TRBJ2-3 and V is TRBV6-5, with TRBD1 identical over 8 bases. The CDR3 extends over 14 amino acids. From germline, CDR1 is MNHEY and CDR2 SVGAGI. V was pared by 2 bases and J by 6 bases, with 4 bases of the junction left unmatched. CDR3 sequence reads: CASSYDRGKDTQYF. CDR3 DNA: TGTGCCAGCAGTTACGACAGGGGAAAGGATACGCAGTATTTT.

This clonotype has ten or more counts. The chain joins TRBV29-1 to TRBJ1-2; D possibly corresponds to TRBD1 (5 bases). V was clipped by 0 bases and J by 8 bases, with 13 bases between them. The CDR3 is 13 residues long. The germline V gene encodes CDR1 SQVTM and CDR2 ANQGSEA. DNA for the CDR3: TGCAGCGTTGAAGATCGCCAGGGCTGGGGCTACACCTTC. Amino acid sequence: CSVEDRQGWGYTF.

The chain employs TRBV5-1 and TRBJ1-4, with a weak D call TRBD1 (6 bases). V was shortened by 9 bases and J by 6 bases, with 18 bases between the two germline ends. The CDR3 loop spans 14 amino acids. The germline CDR1 and CDR2 sequences are SGHRS and YFSETQ. CDR3: CATSKGGIDEKLFF. The CDR3 bases are TGCGCCACCTCAAAGGGGGGGATTGATGAAAAACTGTTTTTT.

There are a few counts of this clonotype. The chain employs TRBV5-1 and TRBJ2-7; possibly TRBD1 for D (5 bases). Germline CDR1 is SGHRS and CDR2 is YFSETQ. The CDR3 length is 13 residues. Trimming pared 3 bases from V and 2 bases from J, leaving 9 bases between. The CDR3 is CASSSGPTYEQYV. The CDR3 DNA sequence: TGCGCCAGCAGCTCAGGGCCGACCTACGAGCAGTACGTC.

The chain is built from TRBV20-1 and TRBJ2-2; the D is unclear. Trimming left V 6 bases short and J 3 bases short, with 17 bases between. Germline assignment: CDR1 DFQATT and CDR2 SNEGSKA (reference sequence). The CDR3 runs 15 residues. The CDR3 reads CSAPRPTWDTGELFF. The CDR3 DNA reads as TGCAGTGCGCCCCGTCCCACCTGGGACACCGGGGAGCTGTTTTTT.

The rearrangement uses TRBV7-9 and TRBJ2-3, with 7 nucleotides matching TRBD2. J lost 2 bases, V lost 5 bases, and 10 bases had no gene match. This CDR3 comprises 16 residues. Germline CDR1 reads SEHNR; CDR2 reads FQNEAQ (reference sequence). DNA of the CDR3: TGTGCCAGCAGCCCCCTGGGGCGGGGGACCACAGATACGCAGTATTTT. Amino acid sequence: CASSPLGRGTTDTQYF.

This clonotype occurred a few times. CDR3 sequence: CSARLGDRHEQFF. Here the CDR3 DNA reads TGCAGTGCTAGACTCGGGGACAGACATGAGCAGTTCTTC. The chain carries TRBV20-1 and TRBJ2-1, with 7 nucleotides matching TRBD1. CDR1 and CDR2 from the germline V gene are DFQATT and SNEGSKA (reference sequence). There are 13 residues in the CDR3. V shed 2 bases and J 8 bases; nucleotides not matched to a gene: 6.

V usage is TRBV7-2 and J usage is TRBJ2-1, with 9 nucleotides matching TRBD2. With 5 bases clipped from V and 5 bases from J, the junction kept 7 bases outside the gene matches. Germline V gene sequence: CDR1 SGHTA, CDR2 FQGNSA. The CDR3 contains 15 residues. The CDR3 protein is CASSVSGGANNEQFF. The CDR3 DNA sequence: TGTGCCAGCAGCGTTAGCGGGGGAGCGAACAATGAGCAGTTCTTC.

This clonotype came up a few times. The chain combines TRBV7-9 with TRBJ2-3; either TRBD1 or TRBD2 may supply D (5 bases each). CDR1 is SEHNR, CDR2 FQNEAQ, per germline (reference sequence). V was pared by 3 bases and J by 4 bases, with 17 bases between. The CDR3 has 16 amino acids. The CDR3 loop reads CASSFLPGPLPDTQYF. The CDR3 DNA sequence: TGTGCCAGCAGCTTTTTGCCGGGGCCGCTACCAGATACGCAGTATTTT.

This clonotype has only a few counts. The V and J genes are TRBV7-9 and TRBJ1-1, with 7 positions matching TRBD1. The germline CDR1 and CDR2 sequences are SEHNR and FQNEAQ (reference sequence). With 3 bases clipped from V and 7 bases from J, the junction kept 2 bases outside the gene matches. The CDR3 runs 12 residues. The CDR3 sequence is CASSLGQSEAFF. Written as DNA, the CDR3 is TGTGCCAGCAGCTTGGGACAGAGTGAAGCTTTCTTT.

The V gene is TRBV7-2, the J gene TRBJ2-6; D is uncertain. The CDR3 loop spans 16 amino acids. V was shortened by 7 bases and J by 0 bases, with 13 bases between the two germline ends. Per germline, CDR1 SGHTA and CDR2 FQGNSA. The CDR3 spells CASTPQSASGANVLTF. The CDR3 DNA follows: TGTGCCAGCACCCCGCAGTCGGCCTCTGGGGCCAACGTCCTGACTTTC.

The chain recombines TRBV5-5 with TRBJ1-1; 7 bases are shared with TRBD1. Germline V gene sequence: CDR1 SGHKS, CDR2 YYEKEE (reference sequence). J was trimmed by 1 base and V by 3 bases; bases with no gene match: 6. The CDR3 is 15 residues long. This CDR3 is CASSSRTGRNTEAFF. The CDR3, as DNA: TGTGCCAGCAGCTCGCGGACAGGACGGAACACTGAAGCTTTCTTT.

The chain joins TRBV7-2 to TRBJ2-7, with D possibly being TRBD1 (6 bases). V lost 5 bases and J 6 bases, leaving 17 bases between the germline ends. The CDR3 consists of 14 residues. Germline lookup yields CDR1 SGHTA and CDR2 FQGNSA. CDR3 residues: CASSIRQVTGEQYF. The CDR3 DNA follows: TGTGCCAGCAGCATCAGACAGGTGACTGGCGAGCAGTACTTC.

This sequence joins TRBV29-1 and TRBJ2-3; 7 positions match TRBD1. Germline CDR1 is SQVTM and CDR2 is ANQGSEA. CDR3 length: 14 amino acids. V trimming: 6 bases; J trimming: 2 bases; junction bases outside the gene matches: 8. The CDR3 reads CSVRRQGVTDTQYF. The CDR3 DNA follows: TGCAGCGTCAGAAGACAGGGAGTCACAGATACGCAGTATTTT.